This T cell receptor beta chain emerged from a study of siplizumab effects on memory and regulatory T cells. Some 97,000 TCR templates underwent assay in every sample. The protocol was immunoSEQ multiplex PCR, while the TCRdb copy is restricted to in-frame clones and leaves out a portion. Of about 120,000 clones in the sample, 93% were seen once. Trimming removed 4 bases from V and 0 bases from J, with 15 bases in between. Germline CDR1 is SGHRS and CDR2 is YFSETQ. There are 16 residues in the CDR3. This chain connects TRBV5-1 to TRBJ2-3; TRBD2 is a possible D gene (6 bases). This clonotype originated in a human donor in good health. Material for sequencing was non-Treg CD4+ T cells sorted from blood. The CDR3 sequence: CASSPLGLPSTDTQYF. For the CDR3, the DNA is TGCGCCAGCAGCCCATTGGGACTGCCGAGCACAGATACGCAGTATTTT.